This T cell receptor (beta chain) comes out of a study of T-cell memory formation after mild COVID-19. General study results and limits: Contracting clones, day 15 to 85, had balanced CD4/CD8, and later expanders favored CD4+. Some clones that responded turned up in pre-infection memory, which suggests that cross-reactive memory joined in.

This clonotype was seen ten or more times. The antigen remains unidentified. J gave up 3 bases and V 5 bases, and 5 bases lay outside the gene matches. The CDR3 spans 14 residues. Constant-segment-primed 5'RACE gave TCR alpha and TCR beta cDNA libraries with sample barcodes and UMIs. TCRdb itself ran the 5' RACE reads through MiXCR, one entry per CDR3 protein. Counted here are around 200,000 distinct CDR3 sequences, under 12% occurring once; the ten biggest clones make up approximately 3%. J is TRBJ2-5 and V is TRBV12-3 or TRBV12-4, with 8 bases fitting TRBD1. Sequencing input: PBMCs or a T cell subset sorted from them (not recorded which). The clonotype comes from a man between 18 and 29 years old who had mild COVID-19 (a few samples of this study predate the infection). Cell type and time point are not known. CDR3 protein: CASSLQGAEETQYF. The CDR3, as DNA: TGTGCCAGCAGTCTCCAGGGGGCTGAAGAGACCCAGTACTTC.